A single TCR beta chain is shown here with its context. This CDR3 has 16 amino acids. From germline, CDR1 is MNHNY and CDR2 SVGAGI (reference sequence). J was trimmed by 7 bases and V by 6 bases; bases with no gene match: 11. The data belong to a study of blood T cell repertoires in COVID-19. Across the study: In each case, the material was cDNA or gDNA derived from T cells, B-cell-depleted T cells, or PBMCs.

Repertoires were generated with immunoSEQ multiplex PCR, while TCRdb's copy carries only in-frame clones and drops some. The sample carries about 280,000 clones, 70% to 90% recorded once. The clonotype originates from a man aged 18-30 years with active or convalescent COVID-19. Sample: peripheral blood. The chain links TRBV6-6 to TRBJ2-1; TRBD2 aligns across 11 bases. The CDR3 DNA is TGTGCCAGCAGGTTTCTTAGCGGGGGGGCCGTAAATGAGCAGTTCTTC. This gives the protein CASRFLSGGAVNEQFF.